This T cell receptor (beta chain) was found in a study of blood T cell repertoires in COVID-19. Study context: Samples taken during acute and convalescent COVID-19 were collected in the United States, Italy and Spain. Nucleic acid was either cDNA or gDNA, and it came from T cells, B-cell-depleted T cells, or PBMCs.

CDR3 length: 13 residues. Germline CDR1 is SEHNR and CDR2 is FQNEAQ (reference sequence). V was pared by 8 bases and J by 2 bases, with 6 bases of the junction left unmatched. Original processing notes: Amplification of reference gene primers was used by the study to estimate nucleated cell counts. Measured with immunoSEQ multiplex PCR; TCRdb has only the in-frame clones, and not every one. V and J calls and clone size are given by that table; D and trimming were obtained from the DNA. Of 400,000 or so clones in the sample, about 87% were seen once. This clone was counted a single time. The Seattle patients, enrolled during active infection, were followed longitudinally.

Sequenced: peripheral blood. This receptor was obtained from a man between 18 and 35 years old with COVID-19, enrolled during active disease. The rearrangement links TRBV7-9 to TRBJ2-7, with 7 bases matching TRBD2. The CDR3 sequence: CASEGGATYEQYF. The CDR3 DNA follows: TGTGCCAGCGAGGGAGGGGCAACCTACGAGCAGTACTTC.